Listed here are 4 T cell receptor beta chains from one sample, sequenced in a study of cytomegalovirus exposure and HLA in healthy donors. Vbeta (60) and Jbeta (13) primers were used in the PCR. Repertoires were generated with immunoSEQ multiplex PCR, while TCRdb's copy carries only in-frame clones and drops some. This sample contains some 160,000 clones. The source material was PBMCs. Receptor source: a man between 25 and 39 years old in good health and CMV-seronegative.

Remarks on this clone: The same CDR3 also results from other DNA sequences found in this sample. The gene calls are TRBV7-8 and TRBJ2-7; D might be TRBD1 (5 bases). V dropped 0 bases and J dropped 0 bases, with 12 bases sitting between them. Germline assignment: CDR1 SGHVS and CDR2 FQNEAQ. The CDR3 runs 16 residues. The CDR3 here is CASSLAAGLYSYEQYF. As DNA, the CDR3 is TGTGCCAGCAGCTTAGCGGCAGGGCTGTACTCCTACGAGCAGTACTTC. Using reference TRBV7-8 and TRBJ2-7 for the parts outside the CDR3, the full variable domain is GAGVSQSPRYKVAKRGQDVALRCDPISGHVSLFWYQQALGQGPEFLTYFQNEAQLDKSGLPSDRFFAERPEGSVSTLKIQRTQQEDSAVYLCASSLAAGLYSYEQYFGPGTRLTVT.

The rearrangement links TRBV6-1 to TRBJ1-3; D uncertain. This CDR3 contains 15 residues. In germline, CDR1 is MNHNS, CDR2 SASEGT. V was clipped by 0 bases and J by 0 bases, with 6 bases between them. In nucleotides, the CDR3 is TGTGCCAGCAGTGAAGCCGACATCTCTGGAAACACCATATATTTT. This sequence encodes CASSEADISGNTIYF.

The V gene is TRBV7-2, the J gene TRBJ1-5, with a possible D match to TRBD1 (5 bases). Germline V lookup: CDR1 SGHTA, CDR2 FQGNSA. Between the trimmed V and J ends, which lost 0 bases and 0 bases, there was a span of 6 bases. CDR3 size: 15 residues. The CDR3 coding sequence is TGTGCCAGCAGCTTAGCGCAGGGTAGCAATCAGCCCCAGCATTTT. Amino acids: CASSLAQGSNQPQHF.

V gene TRBV5-6 combines with J gene TRBJ1-2; the match to TRBD1 covers 8 bases. V shed 3 bases, J shed 4 bases, and the junction held 8 bases outside the gene matches. CDR3 length: 15 amino acids. Per the germline V gene, CDR1 is SGHDT and CDR2 is YYEEEE. Here the CDR3 DNA reads TGTGCCAGCAGCTCAACGGGACAGGAAGTCTATGGCTACACCTTC. This translates into CASSSTGQEVYGYTF. Full variable domain (outside the CDR3, taken from reference TRBV5-6 and TRBJ1-2): DAGVTQSPTHLIKTRGQQVTLRCSPKSGHDTVSWYQQALGQGPQFIFQYYEEEERQRGNFPDRFSGHQFPNYSSELNVNALLLGDSALYLCASSSTGQEVYGYTFGSGTRLTVV.